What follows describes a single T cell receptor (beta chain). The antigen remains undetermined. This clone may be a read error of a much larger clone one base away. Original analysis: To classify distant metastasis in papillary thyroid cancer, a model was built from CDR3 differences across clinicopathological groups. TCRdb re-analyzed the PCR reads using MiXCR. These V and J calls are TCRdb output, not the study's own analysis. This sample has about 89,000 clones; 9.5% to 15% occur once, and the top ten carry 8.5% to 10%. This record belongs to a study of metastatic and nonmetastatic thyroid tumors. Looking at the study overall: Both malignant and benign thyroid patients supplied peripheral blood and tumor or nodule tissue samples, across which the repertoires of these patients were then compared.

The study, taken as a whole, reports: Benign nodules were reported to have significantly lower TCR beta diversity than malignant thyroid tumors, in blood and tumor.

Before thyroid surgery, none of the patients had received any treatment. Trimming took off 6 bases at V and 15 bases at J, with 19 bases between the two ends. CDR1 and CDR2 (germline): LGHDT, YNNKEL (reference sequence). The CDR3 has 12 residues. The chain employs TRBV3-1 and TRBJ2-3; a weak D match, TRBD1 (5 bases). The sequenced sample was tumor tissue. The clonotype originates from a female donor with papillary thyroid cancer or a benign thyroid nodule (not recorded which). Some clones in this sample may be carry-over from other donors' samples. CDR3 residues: CASSPDRVRNYF. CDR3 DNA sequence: TGTGCCAGCAGTCCCGACAGAGTACGCAATTATTTT.